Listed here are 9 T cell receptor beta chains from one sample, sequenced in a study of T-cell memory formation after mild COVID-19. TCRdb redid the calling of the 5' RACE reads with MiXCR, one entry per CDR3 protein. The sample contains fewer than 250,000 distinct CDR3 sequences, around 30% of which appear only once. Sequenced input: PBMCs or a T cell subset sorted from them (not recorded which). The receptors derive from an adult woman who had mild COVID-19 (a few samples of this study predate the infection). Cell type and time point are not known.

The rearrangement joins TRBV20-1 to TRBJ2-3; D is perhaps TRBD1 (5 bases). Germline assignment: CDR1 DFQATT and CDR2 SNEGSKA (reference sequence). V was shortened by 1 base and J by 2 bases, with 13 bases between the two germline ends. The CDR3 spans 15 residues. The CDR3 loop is CSARVRQTATDTQYF. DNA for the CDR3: TGCAGTGCTAGAGTTAGACAGACAGCCACAGATACGCAGTATTTT.

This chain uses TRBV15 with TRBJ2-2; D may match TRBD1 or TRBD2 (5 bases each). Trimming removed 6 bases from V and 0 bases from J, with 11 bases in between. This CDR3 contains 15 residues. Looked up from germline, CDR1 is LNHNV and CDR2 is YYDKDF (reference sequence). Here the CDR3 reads CATRGVNANTGELFF. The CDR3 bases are TGTGCCACCAGGGGGGTAAACGCGAACACCGGGGAGCTGTTTTTT.

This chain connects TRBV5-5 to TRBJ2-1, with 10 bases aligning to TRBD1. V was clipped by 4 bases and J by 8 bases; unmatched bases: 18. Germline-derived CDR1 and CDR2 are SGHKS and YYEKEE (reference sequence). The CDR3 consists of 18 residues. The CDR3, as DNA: TGTGCCAGCAGCGTTGAGAGACAGGGGGCGCGAGGGTTCTATGAGCAGTTCTTC. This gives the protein CASSVERQGARGFYEQFF.

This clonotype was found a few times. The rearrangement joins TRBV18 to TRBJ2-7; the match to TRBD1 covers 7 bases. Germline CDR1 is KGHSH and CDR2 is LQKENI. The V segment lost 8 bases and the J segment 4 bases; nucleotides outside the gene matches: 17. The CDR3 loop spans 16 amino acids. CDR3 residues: CASQRVLGQEVYEQYF. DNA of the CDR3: TGTGCCAGCCAACGTGTTTTAGGACAGGAGGTATACGAGCAGTACTTC. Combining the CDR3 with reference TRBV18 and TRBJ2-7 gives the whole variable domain NAGVMQNPRHLVRRRGQEARLRCSPMKGHSHVYWYRQLPEEGLKFMVYLQKENIIDESGMPKERFSAEFPKEGPSILRIQQVVRGDSAAYFCASQRVLGQEVYEQYFGPGTRLTVT.

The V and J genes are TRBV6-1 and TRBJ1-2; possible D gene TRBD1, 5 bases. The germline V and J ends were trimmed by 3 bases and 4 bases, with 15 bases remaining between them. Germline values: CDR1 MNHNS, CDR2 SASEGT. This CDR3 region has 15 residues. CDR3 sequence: CASSEEDGAPYGYTF. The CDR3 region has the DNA TGTGCCAGCAGTGAGGAGGATGGGGCCCCCTATGGCTACACCTTC.

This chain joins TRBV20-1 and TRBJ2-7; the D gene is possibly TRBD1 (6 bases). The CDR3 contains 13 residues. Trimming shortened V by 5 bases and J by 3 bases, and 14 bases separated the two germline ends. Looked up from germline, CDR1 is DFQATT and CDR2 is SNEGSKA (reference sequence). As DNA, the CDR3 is TGCAGTGCTCTACGGACAGAGCACTACGAGCAGTACTTC. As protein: CSALRTEHYEQYF.

CDR3 DNA sequence: TGCAGTGCTAAAATAAACAGGGCGACAGATACGCAGTATTTT. Translated, it gives CSAKINRATDTQYF. This chain connects TRBV20-1 to TRBJ2-3; D might be TRBD1 (6 bases). Germline V lookup: CDR1 DFQATT, CDR2 SNEGSKA (reference sequence). The ends were cut back, 4 bases at V and 3 bases at J, with 14 bases in the middle. The CDR3 extends over 14 amino acids.

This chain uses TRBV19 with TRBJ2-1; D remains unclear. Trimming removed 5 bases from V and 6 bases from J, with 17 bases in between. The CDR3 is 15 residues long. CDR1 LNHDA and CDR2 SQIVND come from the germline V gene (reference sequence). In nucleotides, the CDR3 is TGTGCCAGTAGTGAAGAACCTCACAACGGCAATGAGCAGTTCTTC. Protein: CASSEEPHNGNEQFF.

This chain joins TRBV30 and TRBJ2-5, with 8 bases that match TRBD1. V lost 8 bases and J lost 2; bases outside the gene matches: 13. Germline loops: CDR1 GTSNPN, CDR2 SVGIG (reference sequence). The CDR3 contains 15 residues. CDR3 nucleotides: TGTGCCCGCGGGACAGGACGCCACCCACAAGAGACCCAGTACTTC. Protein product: CARGTGRHPQETQYF.